This T cell receptor (beta chain) originates from a study of OX40 agonist ivuxolimab in advanced cancers. Study-wide results and caveats: No antigen was identified for the clonally expanded peripheral T cells. Partial responders receiving 0.1-3.0 mg/kg showed among the lowest clonal expansion. There were also nonresponders showing low normalized T-cell clonal expansion.

This clone was seen once. The target antigen is unknown. Assay used: immunoSEQ multiplex PCR; TCRdb lists only in-frame clones, some missing. The sample records some 66,000 clones, 70% to 90% being singletons. CDR1 and CDR2 from the germline V gene are LNHNV and YYDKDF (reference sequence). The V end lost 2 bases, the J end lost 6 bases, and 4 bases lay between the germline ends. CDR3 size: 12 residues. The V and J genes are TRBV15 and TRBJ1-4, with unresolved D. This clonotype was sampled from an adult with an advanced solid tumor such as melanoma, head and neck, liver or kidney cancer. This specimen consisted of CD4+ or CD8+ T cells sorted from blood, obtained in a trial of the OX40 agonist ivuxolimab. The CDR3 reads CATSRNDEKLFF. The CDR3, as DNA: TGTGCCACCAGCAGAAACGATGAAAAACTGTTTTTT.